The 6 T cell receptor beta chains below come from one sample, sequenced in a study of T-cell reconstitution after alpha-beta-depleted transplantation in children. The TCRbeta library was prepared with unique molecular identifiers. TCRdb called the PCR reads again in MiXCR, with one record for every CDR3 protein. Counted here are about 460,000 distinct CDR3 sequences, more than 9.5% occurring once; the ten biggest clones make up around 13%. The source material was PBMCs, mostly from graft donor cells, sampled 180 days after TCRalphabeta/CD19-depleted stem cell transplant. These receptors originate from a female patient aged 2 to 10 who had a stem cell transplant for aplastic anemia, so the T cells may come from the graft donor.

The genes are TRBV6-2 or TRBV6-3 and TRBJ2-7, with D perhaps TRBD1 (6 bases). Trimming took off 6 bases at V and 3 bases at J, with 15 bases between the two ends. CDR1 MNHEY and CDR2 SVGEGT come from the germline V gene. The CDR3 covers 14 residues. Written as DNA, the CDR3 is TGTGCCAGCAGCCAACAGGGAATAGTCTACGAGCAGTACGTC. Its translation: CASSQQGIVYEQYV.

In this sample, this clonotype turned up a few times. The chain combines TRBV7-2 with TRBJ2-5; no reliable D call. Germline CDR1 SGHTA, CDR2 FQGNSA. The CDR3 has 12 residues. V was pared by 3 bases and J by 4 bases, with 6 bases between. The CDR3 DNA reads as TGTGCCAGCAGCTTCTACTCAGAGACCCAGTACTTC. It is translated as CASSFYSETQYF. Drawing the rest from reference TRBV7-2 and TRBJ2-5, the complete variable domain is GAGVSQSPSNKVTEKGKDVELRCDPISGHTALYWYRQSLGQGLEFLIYFQGNSAPDKSGLPSDRFSAERTGGSVSTLTIQRTQQEDSAVYLCASSFYSETQYFGPGTRLLVL.

This clonotype was recorded many times. The chain carries TRBV7-9 and TRBJ1-2; the D is unclear. With 6 bases removed from V and 8 bases from J, the gap between germline ends came to 22 bases. Germline CDR1 and CDR2: SEHNR and FQNEAQ (reference sequence). This CDR3 has 15 residues. This CDR3 reads CASSSKLAGSFGYTF. CDR3 nucleotides: TGTGCCAGCAGTTCAAAGCTAGCGGGATCTTTCGGCTACACCTTC.

There are a few counts of this clonotype. The chain combines TRBV7-9 with TRBJ2-7; 9 nucleotides align to TRBD2. There are 15 residues in the CDR3. Germline CDR1 and CDR2: SEHNR and FQNEAQ (reference sequence). Trimming removed 0 bases from V and 0 bases from J; junction bases left unmatched: 0. CDR3 DNA: TGTGCCAGCAGCTTAGCTAGCGGGAGCTCCTACGAGCAGTACGTC. It yields the protein CASSLASGSSYEQYV.

The chain links TRBV12-3 or TRBV12-4 to TRBJ1-2; tentatively, D is TRBD1 (6 bases). The CDR3 sequence is 14 residues long. Trimming left V 5 bases short and J 6 bases short, with 16 bases between. CDR3 residues: CASSPGQTGDGYTF. CDR3 DNA sequence: TGTGCCAGCAGTCCTGGACAGACCGGGGATGGCTACACCTTC.

The rearrangement joins TRBV28 to TRBJ2-5; D is perhaps TRBD1 (6 bases). Trimming left V 7 bases short and J 2 bases short, with 23 bases between. The CDR3 length is 17 residues. The germline V gene encodes CDR1 MDHEN and CDR2 SYDVKM. In DNA, the CDR3 is TGTGCCAGCAAATCCACCCTGGGACAAGAGACTCAAGAGACCCAGTACTTC. Translating gives CASKSTLGQETQETQYF.